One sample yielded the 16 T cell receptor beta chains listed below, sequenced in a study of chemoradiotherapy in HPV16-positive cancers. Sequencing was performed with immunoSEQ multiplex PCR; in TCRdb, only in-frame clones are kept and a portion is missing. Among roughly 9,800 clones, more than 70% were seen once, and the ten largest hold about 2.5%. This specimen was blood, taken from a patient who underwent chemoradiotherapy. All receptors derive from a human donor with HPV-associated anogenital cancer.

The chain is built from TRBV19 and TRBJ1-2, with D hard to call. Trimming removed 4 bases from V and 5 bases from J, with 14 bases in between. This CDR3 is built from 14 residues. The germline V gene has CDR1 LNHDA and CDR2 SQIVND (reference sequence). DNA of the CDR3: TGTGCCAGTAGTACGGCCCCAGGAGGATATGGCTACACCTTC. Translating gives CASSTAPGGYGYTF.

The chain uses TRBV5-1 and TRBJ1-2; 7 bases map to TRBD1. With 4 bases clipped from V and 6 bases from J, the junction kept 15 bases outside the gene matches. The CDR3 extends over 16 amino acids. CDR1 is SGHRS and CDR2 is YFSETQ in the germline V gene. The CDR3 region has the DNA TGCGCCAGCAGCCCCACAGTAGCCCGGGACAGTGATGGCTACACCTTC. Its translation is CASSPTVARDSDGYTF.

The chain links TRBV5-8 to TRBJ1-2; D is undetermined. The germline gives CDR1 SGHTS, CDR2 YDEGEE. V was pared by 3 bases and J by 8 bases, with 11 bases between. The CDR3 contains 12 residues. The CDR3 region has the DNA TGTGCCAGCAGCTCCAGCCACGAGGGCTACACCTTC. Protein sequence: CASSSSHEGYTF.

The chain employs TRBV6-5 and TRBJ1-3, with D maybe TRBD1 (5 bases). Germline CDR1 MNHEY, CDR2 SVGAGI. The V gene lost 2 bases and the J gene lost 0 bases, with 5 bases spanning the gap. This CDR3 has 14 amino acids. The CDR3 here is CASSYGGSGNTIYF. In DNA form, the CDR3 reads TGTGCCAGCAGTTACGGGGGCTCTGGAAACACCATATATTTT.

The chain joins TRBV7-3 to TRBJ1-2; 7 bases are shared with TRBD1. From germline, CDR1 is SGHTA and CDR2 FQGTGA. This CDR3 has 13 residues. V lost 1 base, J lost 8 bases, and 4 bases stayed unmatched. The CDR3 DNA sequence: TGTGCCAGCAGCTTAAATGAGGGGGCGGGCTACACCTTC. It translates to CASSLNEGAGYTF. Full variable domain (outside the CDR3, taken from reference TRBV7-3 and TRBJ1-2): GAGVSQTPSNKVTEKGKYVELRCDPISGHTALYWYRQSLGQGPEFLIYFQGTGAADDSGLPNDRFFAVRPEGSVSTLKIQRTERGDSAVYLCASSLNEGAGYTFGSGTRLTVV.

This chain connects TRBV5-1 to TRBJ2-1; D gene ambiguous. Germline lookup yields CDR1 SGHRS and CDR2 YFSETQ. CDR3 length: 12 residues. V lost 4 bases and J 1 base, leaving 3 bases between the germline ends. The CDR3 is CASSLSYNEQFF. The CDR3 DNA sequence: TGCGCCAGCAGCCTATCCTACAATGAGCAGTTCTTC.

The CDR3 spells CASSYRVGETQYF. CDR3 DNA: TGTGCCAGCAGCTACCGGGTCGGGGAGACCCAGTACTTC. This chain links TRBV5-8 with TRBJ2-5; D call uncertain. V lost 3 bases to trimming and J lost 5 bases, with 11 bases between them. The germline V gene encodes CDR1 SGHTS and CDR2 YDEGEE. The CDR3 is made up of 13 amino acids.

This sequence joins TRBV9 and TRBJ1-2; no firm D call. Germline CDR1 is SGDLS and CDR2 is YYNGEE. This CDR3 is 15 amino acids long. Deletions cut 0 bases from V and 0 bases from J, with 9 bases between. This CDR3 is CASSVGRRSNYGYTF. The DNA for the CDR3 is TGTGCCAGCAGCGTAGGCAGGAGATCTAACTATGGCTACACCTTC.

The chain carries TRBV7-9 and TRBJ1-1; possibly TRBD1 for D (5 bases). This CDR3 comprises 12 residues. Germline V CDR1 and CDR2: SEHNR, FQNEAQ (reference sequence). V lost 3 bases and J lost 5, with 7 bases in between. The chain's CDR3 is CASSFDRTEAFF. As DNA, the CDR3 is TGTGCCAGCAGCTTCGACAGAACTGAAGCTTTCTTT.

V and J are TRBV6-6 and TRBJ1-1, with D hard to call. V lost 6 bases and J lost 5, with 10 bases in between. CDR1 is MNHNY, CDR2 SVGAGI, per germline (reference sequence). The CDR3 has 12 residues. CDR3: CASSRERTEAFF. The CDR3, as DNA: TGTGCCAGCAGCCGGGAGAGAACTGAAGCTTTCTTT.

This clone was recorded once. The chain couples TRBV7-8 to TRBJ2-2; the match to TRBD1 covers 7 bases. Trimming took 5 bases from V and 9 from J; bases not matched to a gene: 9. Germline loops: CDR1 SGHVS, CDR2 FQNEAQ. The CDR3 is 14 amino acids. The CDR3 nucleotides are TGTGCCAGCAGCCAAACAGGGGCGGTCAGGGAGCTGTTTTTT. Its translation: CASSQTGAVRELFF. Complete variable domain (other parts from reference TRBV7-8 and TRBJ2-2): GAGVSQSPRYKVAKRGQDVALRCDPISGHVSLFWYQQALGQGPEFLTYFQNEAQLDKSGLPSDRFFAERPEGSVSTLKIQRTQQEDSAVYLCASSQTGAVRELFFGEGSRLTVL.

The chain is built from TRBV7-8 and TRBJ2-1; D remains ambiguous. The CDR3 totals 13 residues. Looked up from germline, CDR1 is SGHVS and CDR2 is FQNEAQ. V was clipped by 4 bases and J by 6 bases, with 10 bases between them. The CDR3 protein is CASSSGRSNEQFF. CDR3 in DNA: TGTGCCAGCAGCTCAGGACGTAGCAATGAGCAGTTCTTC.

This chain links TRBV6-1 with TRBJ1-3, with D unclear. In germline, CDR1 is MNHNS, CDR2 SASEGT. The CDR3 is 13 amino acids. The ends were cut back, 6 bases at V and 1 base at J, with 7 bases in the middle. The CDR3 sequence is CASRSPSGNTIYF. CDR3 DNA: TGTGCCAGCAGGTCCCCTTCTGGAAACACCATATATTTT.

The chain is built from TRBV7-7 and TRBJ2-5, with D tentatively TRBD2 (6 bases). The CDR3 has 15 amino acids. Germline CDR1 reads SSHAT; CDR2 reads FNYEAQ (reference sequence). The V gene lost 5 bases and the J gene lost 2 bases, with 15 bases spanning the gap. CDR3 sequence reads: CASSAQRVPQETQYF. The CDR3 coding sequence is TGTGCCAGCAGCGCCCAGCGGGTCCCACAAGAGACCCAGTACTTC.

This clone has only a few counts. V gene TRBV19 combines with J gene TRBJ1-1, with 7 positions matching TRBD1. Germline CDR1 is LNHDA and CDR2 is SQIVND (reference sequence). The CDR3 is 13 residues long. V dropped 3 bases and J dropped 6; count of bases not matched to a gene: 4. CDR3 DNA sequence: TGTGCCAGTAGTATCGAGGGGGCGGCTGAAGCTTTCTTT. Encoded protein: CASSIEGAAEAFF.

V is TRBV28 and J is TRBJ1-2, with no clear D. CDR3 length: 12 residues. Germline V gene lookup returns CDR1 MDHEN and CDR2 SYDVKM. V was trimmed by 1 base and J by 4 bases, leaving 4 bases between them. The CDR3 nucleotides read TGTGCCAGCAGTTTATTGGGCTATGGCTACACCTTC. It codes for CASSLLGYGYTF.